This T cell receptor (beta chain) appears in the sequencing data of a study of blood T cell repertoires in COVID-19. With 4 bases clipped from V and 6 bases from J, the junction kept 4 bases outside the gene matches. The CDR3 is 15 amino acids. CDR1 and CDR2 (germline): MGHRA, YSYEKL. Original processing notes: The authors estimated nucleated cell counts from reference gene primer amplification. Some clones are missing from TCRdb's copy, which holds only in-frame ones; the method was immunoSEQ multiplex PCR. The V and J calls and clone size were taken over from that table, and D and trimming were inferred from the DNA. The table lists hundreds of thousands of clones, roughly 79% of them singletons.

The material sequenced was peripheral blood. The clonotype originates from a woman over 75 with COVID-19, enrolled during active disease. The chain joins TRBV4-1 to TRBJ2-2; 11 positions match TRBD2. The CDR3 DNA follows: TGCGCCAGCAGCCGTCCTAGCGGGGGGTCCGGGGAGCTGTTTTTT. Protein sequence: CASSRPSGGSGELFF.